The rows below give T cell receptor beta chains drawn from one sample of a study of blood T cell repertoires in COVID-19. Here immunoSEQ multiplex PCR was the method, and the copy in TCRdb shows in-frame clones only, minus some. The sample shows 100,000 to 150,000 clones, approximately 83% of them seen only once. The source material was peripheral blood. All receptors derive from a man in his 60s with acute or convalescent COVID-19. CDR3s include the opening cysteine and the closing phenylalanine or tryptophan. D genes are given only for firm matches. Clone sizes are given selectively: once, few, many, or a class where the clone is expanded.

j_call	v_call	d_call	clone_size	cdr3_nt	cdr3_aa
TRBJ2-2	TRBV18	.	.	TGTGCCAGCTCACCACCAGGTCGGGGTACCGGGGAGCTGTTTTTT	CASSPPGRGTGELFF
TRBJ2-7	TRBV5-1	.	.	TGCGCCAGCACATCCGGACGGGGAAACGAGCAGTACTTC	CASTSGRGNEQYF
TRBJ2-4	TRBV29-1	TRBD2	.	TGCAGCGTTCGTCACGAAGGACTAGCGGGAGGGCCCCAGTACTTC	CSVRHEGLAGGPQYF
TRBJ1-1	TRBV19	TRBD1	.	TGTGCCACCCAAATCGACAGGGGGCGGGTTGAAGCTTTCTTT	CATQIDRGRVEAFF
TRBJ2-5	TRBV5-1	.	.	TGCGCCAGCAGCTTGGGGTCTAGACAAGAGACCCAGTACTTC	CASSLGSRQETQYF
TRBJ1-2	TRBV19	.	few	TGTGCCAGTAGTCCCAGAGGGCAGTTTTCGTTTGGCTACACCTTC	CASSPRGQFSFGYTF
TRBJ2-5	TRBV27	TRBD1	few	TGTGCCAGCAAAACGCAGGGGGCTGAGACCCAGTACTTC	CASKTQGAETQYF
TRBJ2-1	TRBV7-3	.	.	TGTGCCAGCAGCCAAGGACATCTCTACAATGAGCAGTTCTTC	CASSQGHLYNEQFF
TRBJ2-7	TRBV28	TRBD2	.	TGTGCCAGCACCTCGGGTAGCGGGAGTAGGGAGCAGTACTTC	CASTSGSGSREQYF
TRBJ1-2	TRBV5-1	TRBD1	.	TGCGCCAGCAGCTGGGACAGGGGTAACTATGGCTACACCTTC	CASSWDRGNYGYTF
TRBJ2-3	TRBV7-9	TRBD2	few	TGTGCCAGCAGCTTAGCGTTCCTAGCGGGAACAGATACGCAGTATTTT	CASSLAFLAGTDTQYF
TRBJ1-1	TRBV30	TRBD1	once	TGTGCCTGGAGTGTAGGGGGCTACGGTGAAGCTTTCTTT	CAWSVGGYGEAFF
TRBJ1-5	TRBV2	TRBD1	.	TGTGCCAGCAGTGGTAGGACAGGGAGGGATCAGCCCCAGCATTTT	CASSGRTGRDQPQHF
TRBJ1-5	TRBV12-3/TRBV12-4	.	.	TGTGCCAGCAGGAGCGGGAGTCAGCCCCAGCATTTT	CASRSGSQPQHF
TRBJ2-4	TRBV6-5	TRBD2	.	TGTGCCAGCAGTTACGTAGCGGGGGAAAACATTCAGTACTTC	CASSYVAGENIQYF
TRBJ2-3	TRBV30	.	large	TGTGCCTGGAGTTCAGGGTACACGCAGTATTTT	CAWSSGYTQYF
TRBJ2-2	TRBV28	TRBD2	.	TGTGCCAGCAGTCCCGGGGGGGGAGCGAACACCGGGGAGCTGTTTTTT	CASSPGGGANTGELFF
TRBJ1-2	TRBV5-1	.	.	TGCGCCAGCAGCCCAGGTTCAGGGCGTAACTATGGCTACACCTTC	CASSPGSGRNYGYTF
TRBJ2-7	TRBV6-5	TRBD1	.	TGTGCCAGCAGTTACTCTGCAGGGGGAATCTACGAGCAGTACTTC	CASSYSAGGIYEQYF
TRBJ2-7	TRBV11-2	TRBD1	.	TGTGCCAGCAGCTTAGGGGGACAGTACGAGCAGTACTTC	CASSLGGQYEQYF
TRBJ1-4	TRBV18	TRBD1	many	TGTGCCAGCTCACCAAGGACAGGAGATGAAAAACTGTTTTTT	CASSPRTGDEKLFF
TRBJ1-1	TRBV28	.	few	TGTGCCAGCAGCGTTGGACAGTACGAAGCTTTCTTT	CASSVGQYEAFF
TRBJ1-2	TRBV7-8	.	once	TGTGCCAGCAGCTTAGAAAGGGGGTTTGGCTACACCTTC	CASSLERGFGYTF
TRBJ1-5	TRBV25-1	.	many	TGTGCCAGCAGTAGGGGCGCCGGATTACCCTATAGCAATCAGCCCCAGCATTTT	CASSRGAGLPYSNQPQHF
TRBJ2-7	TRBV21-1	.	.	TGTGCCAGCAGCAAAGCTGGGGGGGCGTCCTACGAGCAGTACTTC	CASSKAGGASYEQYF
TRBJ1-4	TRBV5-1	.	.	TGCGCCAGCAGCTGGACAGCAACTAATGAAAAACTGTTTTTT	CASSWTATNEKLFF
TRBJ1-1	TRBV19	.	.	TGTGCCAGTGCAGGACAGATTTTGAACACTGAAGCTTTCTTT	CASAGQILNTEAFF
TRBJ1-1	TRBV29-1	.	.	TGCAGCGTAGCCTCCGGGTCCAACACTGAAGCTTTCTTT	CSVASGSNTEAFF
TRBJ2-3	TRBV5-1	.	.	TGCGCCAGCAGCTTGGATACACGCACAGATACGCAGTATTTT	CASSLDTRTDTQYF
TRBJ2-7	TRBV5-4	TRBD1	.	TGTGCCAGCAGCACAAATAACCGACAGGGCAAATACGAGCAGTACTTC	CASSTNNRQGKYEQYF
TRBJ1-1	TRBV6-6	.	.	TGTGCCAGCAGTTACCAGGGCCCTATCCACACTGAAGCTTTCTTT	CASSYQGPIHTEAFF
TRBJ2-7	TRBV2	TRBD1	.	TGTGCCAGCATCACCGACAGGGGACGAACCTACGAGCAGTACTTC	CASITDRGRTYEQYF
TRBJ1-1	TRBV2	.	.	TGTGCCAGCAGTGCACAGGGCAACACTGAAGCTTTCTTT	CASSAQGNTEAFF
TRBJ1-1	TRBV27	.	.	TGTGCCAGCAGTTTAAGGGAGCTGGATACTGAAGCTTTCTTT	CASSLRELDTEAFF
TRBJ2-2	TRBV28	TRBD2	.	TGTGCCAGCAGTTTACTAGCGGGAGGCGCCGGGGAGCTGTTTTTT	CASSLLAGGAGELFF
TRBJ2-7	TRBV28	TRBD1	once	TGTGCCAGCAGTTTAGTTGGGACAGGGGCTCGCGAGCAGTACTTC	CASSLVGTGAREQYF
TRBJ1-2	TRBV7-2	.	.	TGTGCCAGCAGCTACCTGTCAGAAAACTATGGCTACACCTTC	CASSYLSENYGYTF
TRBJ2-7	TRBV16	.	.	TGTGCCAGCAGCCAATCGGGAGGACAGGACGAGCAGTACTTC	CASSQSGGQDEQYF
TRBJ2-7	TRBV5-1	TRBD2	.	TGCGCCAGCAGCCCCCGGACTAGCGGGGCCTACGAGCAGTACTTC	CASSPRTSGAYEQYF
TRBJ1-5	TRBV5-7	.	.	TGTGCCTATAACAGAAGCAATCAGCCCCAGCATTTT	CAYNRSNQPQHF
TRBJ1-4	TRBV5-1	TRBD1	.	TGCGCCAGCAGCTTGTGGGACAGGGCGACTAATGAAAAACTGTTTTTT	CASSLWDRATNEKLFF
TRBJ2-5	TRBV7-9	.	.	TGTGCCAGCAGCTTAAGTAGGATGGGAGTTTCAGAGACCCAGTACTTC	CASSLSRMGVSETQYF
TRBJ2-5	TRBV27	TRBD1	.	TGTGCCAGCAGTACCCTGACAGGGGGCTTAGGCGAGACCCAGTACTTC	CASSTLTGGLGETQYF